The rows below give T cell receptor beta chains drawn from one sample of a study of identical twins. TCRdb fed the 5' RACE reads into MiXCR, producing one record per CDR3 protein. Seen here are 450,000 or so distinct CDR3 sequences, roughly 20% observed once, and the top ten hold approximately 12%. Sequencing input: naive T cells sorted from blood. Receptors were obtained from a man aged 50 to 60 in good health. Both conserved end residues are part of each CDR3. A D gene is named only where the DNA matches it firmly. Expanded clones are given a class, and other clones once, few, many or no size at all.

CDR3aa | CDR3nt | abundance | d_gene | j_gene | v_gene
CASSAYPSGYNEQFF | TGTGCCAGCAGCGCCTACCCCAGCGGGTACAATGAGCAGTTCTTC | . | . | TRBJ2-1 | TRBV9
CSARSTNTEAFF | TGCAGTGCTAGATCTACGAACACTGAAGCTTTCTTT | many | . | TRBJ1-1 | TRBV20-1
CASSSSSDSSYEQYF | TGTGCCAGCAGCTCATCCTCCGACAGTTCCTACGAGCAGTACTTC | . | . | TRBJ2-7 | TRBV7-9
CASSLPFRGPNDEQFF | TGTGCCAGCAGTTTACCCTTCCGGGGGCCGAACGATGAGCAGTTCTTC | few | . | TRBJ2-1 | TRBV28
CASNPSAGGNTGELFF | TGTGCCAGCAACCCATCAGCGGGGGGGAACACCGGGGAGCTGTTTTTT | few | TRBD2 | TRBJ2-2 | TRBV4-2
CAISEGLAGGLEQYF | TGTGCCATCAGTGAGGGACTAGCGGGAGGGCTTGAGCAGTACTTC | . | TRBD2 | TRBJ2-7 | TRBV10-3
CASSLYASTSGTTGELFF | TGTGCCAGCAGTTTATATGCCTCGACTAGCGGGACCACGGGGGAGCTGTTTTTT | . | TRBD2 | TRBJ2-2 | TRBV27
CASRADRGREKLFF | TGTGCCAGCAGAGCCGACAGGGGCAGGGAAAAACTGTTTTTT | . | TRBD1 | TRBJ1-4 | TRBV6-1
CSASLSGGSRGNEQYF | TGCAGTGCTAGTTTGTCAGGCGGGAGCAGGGGGAACGAGCAGTACTTC | few | . | TRBJ2-7 | TRBV20-1
CASSGDSQESYNEQFF | TGTGCCAGCAGTGGGGACAGCCAGGAATCCTACAATGAGCAGTTCTTC | . | TRBD1 | TRBJ2-1 | TRBV12-3/TRBV12-4
CASRPGQSSYEQYF | TGTGCCAGCAGACCGGGCCAGAGCTCCTACGAGCAGTACTTC | . | . | TRBJ2-7 | TRBV6-1
CSATSGWRAGTDTQYF | TGCAGTGCCACTAGTGGCTGGAGGGCGGGGACAGATACGCAGTATTTT | many | . | TRBJ2-3 | TRBV20-1
CASSPPGTSGTTYNEQFF | TGCGCCAGCAGCCCTCCCGGGACTAGCGGGACGACCTACAATGAGCAGTTCTTC | . | TRBD2 | TRBJ2-1 | TRBV5-1
CASSLMPGYPYEQYF | TGTGCCAGCAGCTTAATGCCGGGATACCCCTACGAGCAGTACTTC | few | . | TRBJ2-7 | TRBV5-5
CASSLTSGNYNEQFF | TGTGCCAGCAGCTTAACAAGCGGGAACTACAATGAGCAGTTCTTC | many | TRBD2 | TRBJ2-1 | TRBV7-2
CASSMGQGAVNTEAFF | TGTGCCAGCAGCATGGGACAGGGGGCAGTGAACACTGAAGCTTTCTTT | few | TRBD1 | TRBJ1-1 | TRBV5-5
CSARDLWEGLNEQFF | TGCAGTGCTAGAGATCTGTGGGAGGGCCTGAATGAGCAGTTCTTC | many | TRBD2 | TRBJ2-1 | TRBV20-1
CATSTTGGLVEQFF | TGTGCCACCAGTACAACGGGAGGGTTGGTTGAGCAGTTCTTC | few | TRBD2 | TRBJ2-1 | TRBV24-1
CASSLWGGAVNSPLHF | TGTGCCAGCAGTTTATGGGGCGGGGCAGTTAATTCACCCCTCCACTTT | many | . | TRBJ1-6 | TRBV27
CASSLQGWRYQETQYF | TGTGCCAGCAGCCTTCAGGGATGGAGGTACCAAGAGACCCAGTACTTC | . | . | TRBJ2-5 | TRBV14
CASSSRTGQTGELFF | TGTGCCAGCAGCTCCCGGACAGGGCAAACCGGGGAGCTGTTTTTT | . | TRBD1 | TRBJ2-2 | TRBV7-9
CASSQDRVNTEAFF | TGTGCCAGCAGCCAAGACAGGGTGAACACTGAAGCTTTCTTT | many | TRBD1 | TRBJ1-1 | TRBV4-3
CSVSDSNYGYTF | TGCAGCGTTTCCGACAGTAACTATGGCTACACCTTC | . | . | TRBJ1-2 | TRBV29-1
CATSRVGSGAGADTQYF | TGTGCCACCAGCAGAGTTGGTAGCGGGGCCGGCGCGGATACGCAGTATTTT | many | TRBD2 | TRBJ2-3 | TRBV15
CASSPNRGVNTEAFF | TGTGCCAGCAGTCCTAACAGGGGGGTGAACACTGAAGCTTTCTTT | . | TRBD1 | TRBJ1-1 | TRBV6-1
CASSPTRLGAGPTDTQYF | TGTGCCAGCAGCCCGACCAGGTTGGGGGCGGGACCCACAGATACGCAGTATTTT | . | . | TRBJ2-3 | TRBV11-1
CAISESGESGEKLFF | TGTGCCATCAGTGAATCAGGGGAGAGCGGTGAAAAACTGTTTTTT | many | . | TRBJ1-4 | TRBV10-3
CASSSTRTSGPTNEQFF | TGTGCCAGCAGTTCAACCCGGACTAGCGGACCCACTAATGAGCAGTTCTTC | . | TRBD2 | TRBJ2-1 | TRBV6-2/TRBV6-3